This T cell receptor (beta chain) was profiled in a study of blood T cell repertoires in COVID-19. Authors' processing steps: From reference gene primer amplification, estimates of nucleated cell counts were derived. Using immunoSEQ multiplex PCR, the repertoire was profiled, and TCRdb retains in-frame clones only, with some absent. From that table come the V and J calls and clone size; the DNA was used to work out D and trimming. This table holds 75,000 to 100,000 clones, approximately 87% found once. CDR3 length: 15 amino acids. The sequencing sample was made of peripheral blood. The chain has TRBV21-1 and TRBJ2-5; TRBD2, the table's D call, lacks a check against the DNA. TRBV21-1 is a pseudogene. This receptor was taken from a human donor with acute or convalescent COVID-19. The donor label of this sample is uncertain. This chain's CDR3 is CASSTRERKRETQYF. CDR3 DNA sequence: TGTGCCAGCAGCACCCGGGAAAGGAAACGGGAGACCCAGTACTTC.